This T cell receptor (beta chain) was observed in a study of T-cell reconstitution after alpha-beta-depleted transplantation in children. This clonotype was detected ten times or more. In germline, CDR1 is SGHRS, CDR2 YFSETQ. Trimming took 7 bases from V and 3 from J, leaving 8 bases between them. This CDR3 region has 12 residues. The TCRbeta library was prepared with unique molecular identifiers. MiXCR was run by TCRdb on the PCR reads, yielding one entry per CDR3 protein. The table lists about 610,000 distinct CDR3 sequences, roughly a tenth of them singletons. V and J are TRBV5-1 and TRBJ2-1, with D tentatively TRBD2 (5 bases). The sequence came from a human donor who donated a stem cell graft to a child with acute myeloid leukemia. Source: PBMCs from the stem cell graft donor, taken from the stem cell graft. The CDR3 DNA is TGCGCCAGCTCCCGGGACTACAATGAGCAGTTCTTC. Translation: CASSRDYNEQFF.